Listed here are 26 T cell receptor beta chains from one sample, sequenced in a study of cytomegalovirus exposure and HLA in healthy donors (dated by TCRdb to the late 2010s). Libraries were built with the immunoSEQ multiplex PCR assay. The multiplex PCR relied on a mix of 60 forward primers for TCR Vbeta segments and 13 reverse primers for TCR Jbeta segments. Entries here come from immuneACCESS through TCRdb and include only in-frame sequences with V and J called. Some clones fail to appear in such tables; in the studies checked, an unresolved V gene covers under half of the shortfall, and the cause of the remainder is unknown. The sample table shows 150,000 to 200,000 clones, and around 85% are seen once. In total, the top ten clones hold about 2.3% of the sample. Sequenced input: PBMCs. Receptors originate from a woman between 45 and 65 years old in good health and CMV-seronegative.

J is TRBJ1-2 and V is TRBV5-4; 8 positions match TRBD1. The CDR3 runs to 15 residues. Germline assignment: CDR1 SGHNT and CDR2 YYREEE (reference sequence). V shed 6 bases and J 5 bases; nucleotides not matched to a gene: 12. CDR3 in DNA: TGTGCCAGCAAACGAGGACAGGGAGTGCAGTATGGCTACACCTTC. Amino acid sequence: CASKRGQGVQYGYTF.

The chain combines TRBV6-1 with TRBJ2-2; D gene unclear. Germline lookup yields CDR1 MNHNS and CDR2 SASEGT. The CDR3 is made up of 14 amino acids. Trimming pared 3 bases from V and 1 base from J, leaving 6 bases between. The chain's CDR3 is CASSDYQNTGELFF. CDR3 nucleotide sequence: TGTGCCAGCAGTGACTACCAGAACACCGGGGAGCTGTTTTTT.

This chain connects TRBV5-1 to TRBJ2-7; 8 bases agree with TRBD2. Germline values: CDR1 SGHRS, CDR2 YFSETQ. CDR3 length: 14 residues. The J segment lost 2 bases and the V segment lost 2 bases, leaving 3 bases of the junction unmatched. CDR3 protein: CASSFPTSAYEQYF. DNA of the CDR3: TGCGCCAGCAGCTTCCCGACTAGCGCCTACGAGCAGTACTTC.

The CDR3 sequence: CASSLELGSSYEQYF. The CDR3, as DNA: TGCGCCAGCAGCTTGGAATTGGGCAGCTCCTACGAGCAGTACTTC. J is TRBJ2-7 and V is TRBV5-1; D not resolved. The CDR3 is made up of 15 amino acids. V was cut by 0 bases and J by 0 bases, with 10 bases left in between. Per the germline V gene, CDR1 is SGHRS and CDR2 is YFSETQ.

J is TRBJ1-5 and V is TRBV6-5; D might be TRBD1 (5 bases). The CDR3 spans 13 residues. Germline CDR1 and CDR2: MNHEY and SVGAGI. V was pared by 4 bases and J by 9 bases, with 13 bases between. CDR3 sequence (DNA): TGTGCCAGCAGTTTGGGGGGTACTTGGCCCCAGCATTTT. Translation gives CASSLGGTWPQHF.

The rearrangement joins TRBV7-6 to TRBJ2-5; 9 bases line up with TRBD2. V dropped 1 base and J dropped 2; count of bases not matched to a gene: 5. Germline V gene sequence: CDR1 SGHVS, CDR2 FNYEAQ. The CDR3 contains 16 residues. CDR3 in amino acids: CASSLGLAELQETQYF. As DNA, the CDR3 is TGTGCCAGCAGCTTAGGACTAGCGGAGCTTCAAGAGACCCAGTACTTC.

CDR3 loop: CASSVSGGNTIYF. DNA of the CDR3: TGTGCCAGCAGCGTATCGGGGGGAAACACCATATATTTT. The chain couples TRBV9 to TRBJ1-3, with no clear D. Per the germline V gene, CDR1 is SGDLS and CDR2 is YYNGEE. The CDR3 covers 13 residues. V lost 1 base, J lost 4 bases, and 6 bases lay in between.

A single count supports this clone. The CDR3 bases are TGTGCCAGCAGAACCCTTAGCGCCTCGAACACCGGGGAGCTGTTTTTT. Encoded protein: CASRTLSASNTGELFF. The chain links TRBV27 to TRBJ2-2, with TRBD2 as a possible D gene (5 bases). V was cut by 6 bases and J by 0 bases, with 14 bases left in between. The CDR3 is 16 residues long. Germline V gene lookup returns CDR1 MNHEY and CDR2 SMNVEV (reference sequence).

The chain employs TRBV6-4 and TRBJ2-2; 13 bases are a match to TRBD2. With 5 bases clipped from V and 1 base from J, the junction kept 4 bases outside the gene matches. The CDR3 contains 17 residues. Germline assignment: CDR1 MRHNA and CDR2 SNTAGT. The CDR3 loop is CASSRLAGGGNTGELFF. The CDR3 region has the DNA TGTGCCAGCAGTAGACTAGCGGGAGGAGGGAACACCGGGGAGCTGTTTTTT.

J is TRBJ1-4 and V is TRBV11-2; 7 nucleotides line up with TRBD1. Per germline, CDR1 SGHAT and CDR2 FQNNGV. This CDR3 is built from 17 residues. Trimming took 4 bases from V and 10 from J; bases not matched to a gene: 18. The CDR3 sequence: CASSSVRGRRSEGKLFF. The DNA of the CDR3 is TGTGCCAGCAGCTCGGTCAGGGGGAGGCGAAGCGAAGGAAAACTGTTTTTT. Complete variable domain (other parts from reference TRBV11-2 and TRBJ1-4): EAGVAQSPRYKIIEKRQSVAFWCNPISGHATLYWYQQILGQGPKLLIQFQNNGVVDDSQLPKDRFSAERLKGVDSTLKIQPAKLEDSAVYLCASSSVRGRRSEGKLFFGSGTQLSVL.

V usage is TRBV2 and J usage is TRBJ1-2, with a weak D call TRBD1 (5 bases). Germline loops: CDR1 SNHLY, CDR2 FYNNEI. There are 13 residues in the CDR3. Trimming stripped 3 bases from V and 4 bases from J, with 9 bases between. CDR3 protein: CASSEGQVYGYTF. The DNA of the CDR3 is TGTGCCAGCAGTGAGGGGCAAGTCTATGGCTACACCTTC. Variable domain in full (rest from reference TRBV2 and TRBJ1-2): EPEVTQTPSHQVTQMGQEVILRCVPISNHLYFYWYRQILGQKVEFLVSFYNNEISEKSEIFDDQFSVERPDGSNFTLKIRSTKLEDSAMYFCASSEGQVYGYTFGSGTRLTVV.

The V and J genes are TRBV7-2 and TRBJ2-5; TRBD1 matches 9 bases. The V gene's germline CDR1 is SGHTA and CDR2 FQGNSA. Trimming removed 3 bases from V and 7 bases from J; junction bases left unmatched: 0. The CDR3 runs 12 residues. In nucleotides, the CDR3 is TGTGCCAGCAGCTTGGACAGGGGGACCCAGTACTTC. Amino acids: CASSLDRGTQYF.

A few counts support this clone. This chain uses TRBV30 with TRBJ1-1, with 8 positions matching TRBD1. Germline-derived CDR1 and CDR2 are GTSNPN and SVGIG (reference sequence). This CDR3 has 16 residues. Trimming removed 3 bases from V and 0 bases from J; junction bases left unmatched: 9. The CDR3 sequence is CAWRWPGGQVNTEAFF. CDR3 nucleotide sequence: TGTGCCTGGAGGTGGCCGGGGGGACAGGTGAACACTGAAGCTTTCTTT.

This chain uses TRBV15 with TRBJ1-4, with D hard to call. The germline gives CDR1 LNHNV, CDR2 YYDKDF (reference sequence). The CDR3 sequence is 18 residues long. Trimming shortened V by 0 bases and J by 3 bases, and 17 bases separated the two germline ends. CDR3 coding DNA: TGTGCCACCAGCAGAGATATGGAGGGAGGCCCGGCTAATGAAAAACTGTTTTTT. It translates to CATSRDMEGGPANEKLFF.

The rearrangement links TRBV6-1 to TRBJ1-2; 9 bases are shared with TRBD1. CDR3 length: 15 residues. The germline V gene has CDR1 MNHNS and CDR2 SASEGT. With V trimmed by 4 bases and J by 4 bases, 7 bases remained unmatched. CDR3 in DNA: TGTGCCAGCAGTGTCCTGGGACAGGGTAGCTATGGCTACACCTTC. Protein product: CASSVLGQGSYGYTF.

J is TRBJ2-1 and V is TRBV27, with 12 bases aligning to TRBD2. The CDR3 is 16 residues long. Unmatched junction bases numbered 8, after V lost 5 bases and J lost 6 bases. CDR1 is MNHEY, CDR2 SMNVEV, per germline (reference sequence). CDR3 DNA: TGTGCCAGCAGTCAAGCGGGACTAGCGGGCCGCAATGAGCAGTTCTTC. This translates into CASSQAGLAGRNEQFF.

The J gene is TRBJ1-4, the V gene TRBV4-3; D might be TRBD1 (6 bases). The CDR3 covers 16 residues. Trimming removed 1 base from V and 2 bases from J, with 11 bases in between. Germline values: CDR1 LGHNA, CDR2 YSLEER. The CDR3 is CASSQAPGVTNEKLFF. The CDR3 DNA reads as TGCGCCAGCAGCCAAGCCCCAGGGGTGACTAATGAAAAACTGTTTTTT.

This chain links TRBV27 with TRBJ2-1, with D possibly TRBD1 on 7 matching bases. The CDR3 sequence is 17 residues long. Germline V lookup: CDR1 MNHEY, CDR2 SMNVEV (reference sequence). With 4 bases removed from V and 9 bases from J, the gap between germline ends came to 25 bases. This CDR3 is CASSSQGGAALGIEQFF. As DNA, the CDR3 is TGTGCCAGCAGTTCCCAGGGGGGCGCGGCCCTCGGCATTGAGCAGTTCTTC.

This chain connects TRBV29-1 to TRBJ2-5; TRBD1 might be the D (6 bases). CDR3 length: 12 amino acids. CDR1 and CDR2 (germline): SQVTM, ANQGSEA. Trimming shortened V by 4 bases and J by 2 bases, and 8 bases separated the two germline ends. CDR3 sequence: CSVGDTQETQYF. CDR3 sequence (DNA): TGCAGCGTTGGGGACACTCAAGAGACCCAGTACTTC.

The chain combines TRBV19 with TRBJ2-1, with 10 bases matching TRBD2. This CDR3 region has 15 residues. The trim removed 3 bases at V and 4 bases at J, leaving 3 bases unmatched. Germline V gene sequence: CDR1 LNHDA, CDR2 SQIVND (reference sequence). CDR3 loop: CASSIGTSAYNEQFF. The CDR3 DNA sequence: TGTGCCAGTAGTATCGGGACTAGCGCTTACAATGAGCAGTTCTTC.

This clone was seen only a few times. This rearrangement joins TRBV11-2 to TRBJ2-7; 8 nucleotides agree with TRBD1. V lost 5 bases to trimming and J lost 2 bases; unmatched junction nucleotides: 8. Germline values: CDR1 SGHAT, CDR2 FQNNGV. The CDR3 is 15 amino acids. This chain's CDR3 is CASSTDRGGTYEQYF. The CDR3 DNA reads TGTGCCAGCAGCACCGACAGGGGAGGAACCTACGAGCAGTACTTC.

In regard to this clone: Other DNA sequences in this sample translate to the same CDR3. This chain joins TRBV5-1 and TRBJ2-1; 8 bases align to TRBD1. This CDR3 is 15 amino acids long. Germline values: CDR1 SGHRS, CDR2 YFSETQ. The junction had 0 bases not matched to a gene; V was cut back by 0 bases and J by 1 base. CDR3 residues: CASSLGQGSYNEQFF. The DNA of the CDR3 is TGCGCCAGCAGCTTGGGACAGGGGTCCTACAATGAGCAGTTCTTC.

This chain joins TRBV6-6 and TRBJ2-5, with D possibly being TRBD1 (6 bases). V lost 5 bases and J 7 bases, leaving 20 bases between the germline ends. The CDR3 has 15 amino acids. Germline V gives CDR1 MNHNY, CDR2 SVGAGI (reference sequence). CDR3 loop: CASSHQPRGSGTQYF. The CDR3 region has the DNA TGTGCCAGCAGTCATCAGCCCAGGGGCTCTGGGACCCAGTACTTC.

The rearrangement links TRBV6-1 to TRBJ1-6, with a possible D match to TRBD1 (5 bases). The CDR3 is made up of 14 amino acids. Germline V gives CDR1 MNHNS, CDR2 SASEGT. V lost 8 bases, J lost 1 base, and 9 bases lay in between. CDR3 DNA: TGTGCCAGCGGACGACAGTCCTATAATTCACCCCTCCACTTT. This sequence encodes CASGRQSYNSPLHF.

The J gene is TRBJ1-2, the V gene TRBV5-1, with 11 bases matching TRBD1. Germline values: CDR1 SGHRS, CDR2 YFSETQ. CDR3 length: 15 amino acids. V trimming: 4 bases; J trimming: 4 bases; junction bases outside the gene matches: 6. DNA for the CDR3: TGCGCCAGCAGCCCCGGGACAGGGGGTTCCTATGGCTACACCTTC. This codes for CASSPGTGGSYGYTF.

V and J are TRBV14 and TRBJ2-1, with 12 bases lining up with TRBD2. This CDR3 is built from 19 residues. V trimming: 6 bases; J trimming: 0 bases; junction bases outside the gene matches: 12. CDR1 is SGHDN, CDR2 FVKESK, per germline. The CDR3 protein is CASRLSTSGRGASYNEQFF. As DNA, the CDR3 is TGTGCCAGCAGGCTCTCGACTAGCGGGAGAGGGGCCTCCTACAATGAGCAGTTCTTC. Full variable domain (outside the CDR3, taken from reference TRBV14 and TRBJ2-1): EAGVTQFPSHSVIEKGQTVTLRCDPISGHDNLYWYRRVMGKEIKFLLHFVKESKQDESGMPNNRFLAERTGGTYSTLKVQPAELEDSGVYFCASRLSTSGRGASYNEQFFGPGTRLTVL.